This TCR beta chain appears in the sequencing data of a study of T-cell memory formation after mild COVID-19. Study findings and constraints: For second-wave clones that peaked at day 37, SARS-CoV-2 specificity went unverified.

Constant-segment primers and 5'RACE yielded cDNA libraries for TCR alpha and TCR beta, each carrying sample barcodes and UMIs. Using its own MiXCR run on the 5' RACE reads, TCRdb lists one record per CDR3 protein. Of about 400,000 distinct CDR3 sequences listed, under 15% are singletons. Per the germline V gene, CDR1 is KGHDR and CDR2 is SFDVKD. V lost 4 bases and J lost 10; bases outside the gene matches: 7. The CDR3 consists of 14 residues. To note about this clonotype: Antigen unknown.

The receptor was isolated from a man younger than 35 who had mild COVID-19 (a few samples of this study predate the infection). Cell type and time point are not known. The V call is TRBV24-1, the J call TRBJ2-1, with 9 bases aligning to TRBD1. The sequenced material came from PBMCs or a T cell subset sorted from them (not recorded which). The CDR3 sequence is CATSDPGQGREQFF. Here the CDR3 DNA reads TGTGCCACCAGTGACCCGGGACAGGGCCGCGAGCAGTTCTTC.